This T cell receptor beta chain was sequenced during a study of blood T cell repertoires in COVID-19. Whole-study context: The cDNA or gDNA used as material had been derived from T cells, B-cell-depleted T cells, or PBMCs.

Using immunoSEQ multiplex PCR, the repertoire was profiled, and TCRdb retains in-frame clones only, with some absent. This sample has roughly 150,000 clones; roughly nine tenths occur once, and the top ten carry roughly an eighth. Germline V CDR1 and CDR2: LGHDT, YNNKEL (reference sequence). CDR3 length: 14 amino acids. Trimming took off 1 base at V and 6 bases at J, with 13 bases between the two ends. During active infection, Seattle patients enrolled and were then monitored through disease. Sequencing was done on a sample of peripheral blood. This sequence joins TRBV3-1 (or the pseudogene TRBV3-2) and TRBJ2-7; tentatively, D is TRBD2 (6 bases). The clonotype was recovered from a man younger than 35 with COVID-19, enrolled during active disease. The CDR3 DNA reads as TGTGCCAGCAGCCAAGTTCCTCAGGGAGGCGAGCAGTACTTC. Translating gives CASSQVPQGGEQYF.